Listed below are T cell receptor beta chains from one sample, sequenced in a study of early T cells in non-severe SARS-CoV-2 infection. Via MiXCR, TCRdb re-called the 5' RACE reads, giving one row per CDR3 protein. The sample records more than 90,000 distinct CDR3 sequences, roughly 9.6% being singletons. The sample consisted of whole blood. The origin of the receptors is an adult who was a healthcare worker with PCR-confirmed SARS-CoV-2 infection or an uninfected control (not recorded which). CDR3s include the opening cysteine and the closing phenylalanine or tryptophan. Each record gives: D gene, clone size, V gene, J gene, CDR3 DNA, CDR3 protein. D genes are given only for firm matches. The size field is filled for only some rows; it gives once, few, many or a size class.

>TRBD2|-|TRBV9|TRBJ2-2
TGTGCCAGCAGCGTTCTCGGACTAGCGGGAGTTTGGCAAGGGAACACCGGGGAGCTGTTTTTT
CASSVLGLAGVWQGNTGELFF
>-|-|TRBV3-1|TRBJ1-2
TGTGCCAGCAGCCAAGACGCCTTTGGGGTTAACTATGGCTACACCTTC
CASSQDAFGVNYGYTF
>-|-|TRBV2|TRBJ1-2
TGTGCCAGCAGTGACCGGCAGGGTGGCTTAGGGGGCTACACCTTC
CASSDRQGGLGGYTF
>-|few|TRBV20-1|TRBJ2-6
TGCAGTGCACCCCCCATCTCTGGGGCCAACGTCCTGACTTTC
CSAPPISGANVLTF
>-|-|TRBV5-5|TRBJ1-5
TGTGCCAGCAGCTTGGGACACGATATAAGCAATCAGCCCCAGCATTTT
CASSLGHDISNQPQHF
>-|-|TRBV20-1|TRBJ1-5
TGCAGTGTGAATAGCAATCAGCCCCAGCATTTT
CSVNSNQPQHF
>TRBD2|many|TRBV9|TRBJ2-3
TGTGCCAGCACCACTAGCGGGAGTAGCACAGATACGCAGTATTTT
CASTTSGSSTDTQYF
>-|-|TRBV6-5|TRBJ2-4
TGTGCCAGCAGTTACTCAATCGGGGGCCCATCAAGACGAAACATTCAGTACTTC
CASSYSIGGPSRRNIQYF
>-|many|TRBV25-1|TRBJ2-7
TGTGCCAGCAGTGATCTTTCCTACGAGCAGTACTTC
CASSDLSYEQYF
>TRBD1|-|TRBV12-3/TRBV12-4|TRBJ2-7
TGTGCCAGCAGTGGGACAGGGGCAACTCGCCTCTACGAGCAGTACTTC
CASSGTGATRLYEQYF
>TRBD1|many|TRBV5-1|TRBJ2-7
TGCGCCAGCAGCTTGGACAGGGGGCAGTACGAGCAGTACTTC
CASSLDRGQYEQYF
>-|many|TRBV7-9|TRBJ2-5
TGTGCCAGCAGGCAAGCGGCAGGGTCCGAGGAGACCCAGTACTTC
CASRQAAGSEETQYF
>-|few|TRBV7-8|TRBJ1-2
TGTGCCAGCAGCCCCCTAGACAGCCCCGACTATGGCTACACCTTC
CASSPLDSPDYGYTF
>TRBD1|few|TRBV6-4|TRBJ1-2
TGTGCCAGCAGTGACCCTGGACAGGGGAACTATGGCTACACCTTC
CASSDPGQGNYGYTF
>TRBD2|-|TRBV29-1|TRBJ2-3
TGCAGCGTTCGAGCGGGGGGGTCGGATACGCAGTATTTT
CSVRAGGSDTQYF
>TRBD2|-|TRBV7-9|TRBJ2-2
TGTGCCAGCAGCAGACTAGCGGTCACCGGGGAGCTGTTTTTT
CASSRLAVTGELFF
>TRBD1|many|TRBV3-1|TRBJ2-2
TGTGCCAGCAGCCGAGGGGACAGGGACACCGGGGAGCTGTTTTTT
CASSRGDRDTGELFF
>-|-|TRBV7-9|TRBJ2-5
TGTGCCAGCAGCTCGACGGCCAGCCAGGAGACCCAGTACTTC
CASSSTASQETQYF
>-|-|TRBV20-1|TRBJ1-1
TGCAGTCCTCCCCGGGACCCGAACACTGAAGCTTTCTTT
CSPPRDPNTEAFF
>-|-|TRBV3-1|TRBJ1-6
TGTGCCAGCAGCCAAGGACAGGCTAATTCACCCCTCCACTTT
CASSQGQANSPLHF
>-|-|TRBV4-2|TRBJ2-7
TGTGCCAGCAGTGCCGGTTACTACGAGCAGTACTTC
CASSAGYYEQYF
>-|-|TRBV2|TRBJ1-5
TGTGCCAGCAGTGTCCCCAATCAGCCCCAGCATTTT
CASSVPNQPQHF
>-|medium-sized|TRBV6-2/TRBV6-3|TRBJ1-1
TGTGCCAGCACCCTCACTCGGAGACAGAGGAACACTGAAGCTTTCTTT
CASTLTRRQRNTEAFF
>-|few|TRBV5-1|TRBJ2-7
TGCGCCAGCAGCTCCATGAGAGGGACCTCCAGGAGCTACGAGCAGTACTTC
CASSSMRGTSRSYEQYF
>-|-|TRBV28|TRBJ1-6
TGTGCCAGCGAGTCGCGTGACAGAAGCTCCTATAATTCACCCCTCCACTTT
CASESRDRSSYNSPLHF
>-|-|TRBV6-1|TRBJ2-5
TGTGCCAGCAGGGCGGAGCCCCTCCAAGAGACCCAGTACTTC
CASRAEPLQETQYF
>-|-|TRBV5-5|TRBJ2-7
TGTGCCAGCAGCGAGAGGATGGGCTACGAGCAGTACTTC
CASSERMGYEQYF
>-|-|TRBV7-8|TRBJ1-4
TGTGCCAGCAGCTTAGGAGGCAGGGTTTGGGAAAAACTGTTTTTT
CASSLGGRVWEKLFF
>TRBD1|many|TRBV18|TRBJ1-1
TGTGCCAGCTCACCATCGTGGGACAGGGAAGCTTTCTTT
CASSPSWDREAFF
>TRBD2|-|TRBV19|TRBJ2-1
TGTGCCAGTAGTAGAAGCGGGAGAGGGTACAATGAGCAGTTCTTC
CASSRSGRGYNEQFF
>-|few|TRBV6-2/TRBV6-3|TRBJ1-5
TGTGCCAGCAGTTACTCCCCTGGGAGATACAATCAGCCCCAGCATTTT
CASSYSPGRYNQPQHF
>-|many|TRBV28|TRBJ1-1
TGTGCCAGCAGCAGGCAGGCGAACACTGAAGCTTTCTTT
CASSRQANTEAFF
>-|-|TRBV11-2|TRBJ1-3
TGTGCCAGCAGTCTCGGCAAATCCAGAGGAAACACCATATATTTT
CASSLGKSRGNTIYF
>-|-|TRBV12-3/TRBV12-4|TRBJ2-2
TGTGCCGCCAGCAACTTTGCTCTCGGGGAGCTGTTTTTT
CAASNFALGELFF
>-|few|TRBV20-1|TRBJ1-5
TGCAGTGCTAGAGATCAGGGACCAGGCAATCAGCCCCAGCATTTT
CSARDQGPGNQPQHF
>TRBD2|many|TRBV20-1|TRBJ2-1
TGCAGTGCCTACACTAGCGGGAGAGTGAATGAGCAGTTCTTC
CSAYTSGRVNEQFF
>-|-|TRBV5-1|TRBJ1-1
TGCGCCAGCAGAAATCGGGGGAGACGCCCTGAAGCTTTCTTT
CASRNRGRRPEAFF
>-|many|TRBV28|TRBJ1-5
TGTGCCAGCACCCTTGGCAATCAGCCCCAGCATTTT
CASTLGNQPQHF
>-|few|TRBV30|TRBJ1-5
TGTGCCTGGAGTCAGACAGGCCTTAGCAATCAGCCCCAGCATTTT
CAWSQTGLSNQPQHF
>-|many|TRBV20-1|TRBJ1-5
TGCAGTGCTAGCGAGGGGGAGCAGCCCCAGCATTTT
CSASEGEQPQHF
>-|-|TRBV6-6|TRBJ1-6
TGTGCCAGCCTCCTGATCGCTAATTCACCCCTCCACTTT
CASLLIANSPLHF
>TRBD1|many|TRBV28|TRBJ2-6
TGTGCCAGCATCGGACAGGGGGCGCCCGGGGCCAACGTCCTGACTTTC
CASIGQGAPGANVLTF
>TRBD1|many|TRBV5-4|TRBJ2-2
TGTGCCAGCAGCTTGGAGGGGGCCAGAAGCGGGGAGCTGTTTTTT
CASSLEGARSGELFF
>-|many|TRBV29-1|TRBJ1-2
TGCAGCGTTGTCTCGGTTGGCAGCTATGGCTACACCTTC
CSVVSVGSYGYTF
>-|many|TRBV20-1|TRBJ2-1
TGCAGTGCTATTGTTTCCATGGGTTTCCTCAATGAGCAGTTCTTC
CSAIVSMGFLNEQFF
>-|-|TRBV2|TRBJ1-1
TGTGCCAGCAGTGAATGGCAGGGGACTGAAGCTTTCTTT
CASSEWQGTEAFF
>-|few|TRBV7-9|TRBJ2-3
TGTGCCAGCAGCTTAGATGGCGGGCTTTTTACAGATACGCAGTATTTT
CASSLDGGLFTDTQYF
>-|-|TRBV6-5|TRBJ2-6
TGTGCCAGCAGTTACGATCATTCTGGGGCCAACGTCCTGACTTTC
CASSYDHSGANVLTF
>-|few|TRBV7-6|TRBJ2-5
TGTGCCAGCAGCTCTCAGTTTGAAGAGACCCAGTACTTC
CASSSQFEETQYF
>TRBD2|many|TRBV7-3|TRBJ2-3
TGTGCCAGCAGCTTAAGCCGGACTAGCGGGGCCACAGATACGCAGTATTTT
CASSLSRTSGATDTQYF
>-|many|TRBV5-6|TRBJ2-3
TGTGCCAGCAGGGGTTGGGGGAGCACAGATACGCAGTATTTT
CASRGWGSTDTQYF
>-|-|TRBV18|TRBJ1-1
TGTGCCAGCTCACCGAGGGAGGCTGAAGCTTTCTTT
CASSPREAEAFF
>TRBD1|-|TRBV3-1|TRBJ1-5
TGTGCCAGCAGCCAAGCCCAGGGGGGATCGCCCCAGCATTTT
CASSQAQGGSPQHF
>TRBD1|few|TRBV12-3/TRBV12-4|TRBJ2-2
TGTGCCAGCAGTTTTGGGATGTCGGGACAGGGATTGAACACCGGGGAGCTGTTTTTT
CASSFGMSGQGLNTGELFF
>-|few|TRBV7-2|TRBJ1-3
TGTGCCAGCAGCTTAGTAGAGGGAAACACCATATATTTT
CASSLVEGNTIYF
>-|-|TRBV20-1|TRBJ1-3
TGCAGTGCTCTCCAAGGGCTTGGAAACACCATATATTTT
CSALQGLGNTIYF
>-|few|TRBV7-9|TRBJ2-7
TGTGCCAGCAGCTTAGGGGCAGCTCTCGGCCACGAGCAGTACTTC
CASSLGAALGHEQYF
>-|few|TRBV19|TRBJ2-1
TGTGCCAGTAGACTAGTTCAAGGAGCTCCAAATGAGCAGTTCTTC
CASRLVQGAPNEQFF
>TRBD2|-|TRBV10-3|TRBJ2-3
TGTGCCATCAGCGAAGCGGGAGGCGGCACAGATACGCAGTATTTT
CAISEAGGGTDTQYF